These T cell receptor beta chains were read from a single sample in a study of T cell changes during pregnancy in multiple sclerosis. Only in-frame clones appear in the TCRdb table, and some are missing; sequencing was by immunoSEQ multiplex PCR. The sample includes about 51,000 clones, about 92% of them seen just once. The sequencing used CD4+ T cells from peripheral blood mononuclear cells, collected in the third trimester of pregnancy. The receptor set was obtained from a female donor with multiple sclerosis, enrolled in a pregnancy study. Both conserved end residues are part of each CDR3. Fields, in order: CDR3 DNA, CDR3 protein, clone size, V gene, D gene, J gene. A D gene is named only where the DNA matches it firmly. The listing skips clone size in some rows; elsewhere it reads once, few, many or a size class.

TGTGCCAGCAGCCGCAGCGGGGCGGACGAGCAGTACTTC,CASSRSGADEQYF,.,TRBV5-6,TRBD2,TRBJ2-7
TGCGCCAGCTCTCAGGGGGGCACAGATACGCAGTATTTT,CASSQGGTDTQYF,.,TRBV5-1,TRBD1,TRBJ2-3
TGTGCCAGCAGCTTTATTACGACAGGGTGGAAGGACTACGAGCAGTACTTC,CASSFITTGWKDYEQYF,.,TRBV5-6,TRBD1,TRBJ2-7
TGCGCCAGCAGCCGTTTACAGGGAGGGGAAAAACTGTTTTTT,CASSRLQGGEKLFF,.,TRBV4-1,.,TRBJ1-4
TGTGCCAGCAGCTGGGGACATAGTCAGCCCCAGCATTTT,CASSWGHSQPQHF,.,TRBV7-9,.,TRBJ1-5
TGTGCCAGCAGCTTAGGGGCCCAGGGCGCCCAGTACTTC,CASSLGAQGAQYF,.,TRBV7-6,.,TRBJ2-5
TGTGCCAGCACCTCGGACAGCTATAGCAATCAGCCCCAGCATTTT,CASTSDSYSNQPQHF,.,TRBV7-2,.,TRBJ1-5
TGTGCCAGCAGCCGGACAGGGGGCGGGTATGGCTACACCTTC,CASSRTGGGYGYTF,.,TRBV27,TRBD1,TRBJ1-2
TGTGCCAGCTCACGAGGGGGACAGGGGGCTGCTGGCTACACCTTC,CASSRGGQGAAGYTF,.,TRBV18,TRBD1,TRBJ1-2
TGTGCCAGCAGTACGGGAGGGCCGGGGGAGCAGTACTTC,CASSTGGPGEQYF,.,TRBV28,TRBD2,TRBJ2-7
TGTGCCAGCAGCTTAGGAGCGAGTGCGACAGACTTT,CASSLGASATDF,.,TRBV7-9,.,TRBJ1-1
TGTGCCAGCAGTGAACAAGTAGTCACCGGGGAGCTGTTTTTT,CASSEQVVTGELFF,.,TRBV6-1,.,TRBJ2-2
TGTGCCAGCAGTTTAACAGGGGGCGGTTATGGAAACACCATATATTTT,CASSLTGGGYGNTIYF,.,TRBV5-4,TRBD1,TRBJ1-3
TGTGCCAGCAGCTCAACTATTTTGGGTCGAGGAGAGGACACTGAAGCTTTCTTT,CASSSTILGRGEDTEAFF,.,TRBV7-6,.,TRBJ1-1
TGTGCCAGCAGTTCCGGGACAGTTAATGAAAAACTGTTTTTT,CASSSGTVNEKLFF,.,TRBV28,TRBD1,TRBJ1-4
TGTGCCAGCACCCGAGGAACCTACAATGAGCAGTTCTTC,CASTRGTYNEQFF,.,TRBV9,.,TRBJ2-1
TGTGCCACCAGCAGAGATCGGGGAAGCTACAATGAGCAGTTCTTC,CATSRDRGSYNEQFF,.,TRBV15,.,TRBJ2-1
TGTGCCAGCAGCTTCCTCTCCGGGACTGGACAAGAGACCCAGTACTTC,CASSFLSGTGQETQYF,once,TRBV11-1,.,TRBJ2-5
TGCGCCAGCAGCTTGGCTTGGGGACTAAGTGAGCAGTTCTTC,CASSLAWGLSEQFF,.,TRBV5-1,TRBD2,TRBJ2-1
TGTGCCAGCAGTTTAACTACGCCTGGGGCCAACGTCCTGACTTTC,CASSLTTPGANVLTF,once,TRBV27,.,TRBJ2-6
TGTGCCAGCTCACCGATACAGGGGGTTTCCGAGCAGTACTTC,CASSPIQGVSEQYF,.,TRBV18,TRBD1,TRBJ2-7
TGTGCCAGCAGCTTATACCCGACAGGGGGTAATGAAAAACTGTTTTTT,CASSLYPTGGNEKLFF,.,TRBV13,TRBD1,TRBJ1-4
TGTGCCAGCAGCTTGGGGGACAGGGAATATGGCTACACCTTC,CASSLGDREYGYTF,.,TRBV5-4,TRBD1,TRBJ1-2
TGTGCCAGCAGTTTACCTCAGGCCGGGACAGGGTTCGTCGGCGAGCAGTACTTC,CASSLPQAGTGFVGEQYF,.,TRBV28,TRBD1,TRBJ2-7
TGTGCCAGCAGTGAAAGGCAGGGGGTCTATGGCTACACCTTC,CASSERQGVYGYTF,.,TRBV2,TRBD1,TRBJ1-2
TGTGCTAGTGCCTGGGGCGGTAGCACAGATACGCAGTATTTT,CASAWGGSTDTQYF,.,TRBV12-5,.,TRBJ2-3
TGTGCCAGCAGCTTGGGACTAGCGGAAGCTGGGGAGCTGTTTTTT,CASSLGLAEAGELFF,.,TRBV5-6,TRBD2,TRBJ2-2
TGTGCCAGCAGTGGGACAGGGTCCGGGGAGCTGTTTTTT,CASSGTGSGELFF,.,TRBV6-5,TRBD1,TRBJ2-2
TGTGCCAGCAGTTTACCGGGACAGCAAGAGACCCAGTACTTC,CASSLPGQQETQYF,.,TRBV28,TRBD1,TRBJ2-5